The clone carrying this T cell receptor beta chain was detected many times. This record comes from a study of T cells after yellow fever vaccination. Germline CDR1 reads SGHTA; CDR2 reads FQGNSA. V lost 2 bases and J lost 5, with 18 bases in between. The CDR3 has 16 residues. A single record per CDR3 protein comes from TCRdb applying MiXCR to the 5' RACE reads. The repertoire includes tens of thousands of distinct CDR3 sequences, 3% to 4% of them detected once, and 0.85% to 1% sits in the top ten. The specimen comprised PBMCs, either bulk or a sorted T-cell subset (CD4+, CD8+, memory, or dextramer-sorted; not recorded which), sampled roughly 45 days after the first yellow fever vaccination. This receptor was obtained from a man younger than 35 who received the YFV17D yellow fever vaccine. The chain combines TRBV7-2 with TRBJ2-5; TRBD2 is a possible D gene (7 bases). The CDR3 reads CASSLFVGGRGETQYF. The CDR3 nucleotides are TGTGCCAGCAGCTTATTTGTGGGGGGGCGGGGGGAGACCCAGTACTTC.